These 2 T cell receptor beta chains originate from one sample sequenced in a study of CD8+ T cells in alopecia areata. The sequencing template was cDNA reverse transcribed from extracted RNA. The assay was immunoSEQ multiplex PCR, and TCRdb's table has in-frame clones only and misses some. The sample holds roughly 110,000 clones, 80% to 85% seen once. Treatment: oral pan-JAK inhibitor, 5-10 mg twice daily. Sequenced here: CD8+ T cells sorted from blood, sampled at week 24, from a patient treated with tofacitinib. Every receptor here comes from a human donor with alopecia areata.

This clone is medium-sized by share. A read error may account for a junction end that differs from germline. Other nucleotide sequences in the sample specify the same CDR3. This CDR3 is CASSQDRTGQYGYTF. DNA for the CDR3: TGCGCCAGCAGCCAAGATAGGACAGGGCAATATGGCTACACCTTC. This rearrangement joins TRBV11-2 to TRBJ1-2; 8 bases line up with TRBD1. The CDR3 loop spans 15 amino acids. CDR1 and CDR2 (germline): SGHAT, FQNNGV.

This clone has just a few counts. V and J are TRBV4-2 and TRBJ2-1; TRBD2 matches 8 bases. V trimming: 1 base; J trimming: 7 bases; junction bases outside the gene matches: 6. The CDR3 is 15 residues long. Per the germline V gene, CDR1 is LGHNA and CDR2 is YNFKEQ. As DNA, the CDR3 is TGTGCCAGCAGCCAAGCGATCCTAGCGGGTAATGAGCAGTTCTTC. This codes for CASSQAILAGNEQFF.